This record covers a single T cell receptor beta chain. Antigen unknown. Germline-derived CDR1 and CDR2 are MNHEY and SVGAGI. This CDR3 region has 15 residues. The V end lost 5 bases, the J end lost 5 bases, and 19 bases lay between the germline ends. This sample was included in a study of cytomegalovirus exposure and HLA in healthy donors. Overall study findings and caveats: Earlier analysis yielded a pattern in which most TCR beta V segments were productive about 87% or about 30% of the time. Reports credit the classifier with highly specific, highly sensitive diagnosis of cytomegalovirus status.

The primer mix had 60 Vbeta and 13 Jbeta primers. Here immunoSEQ multiplex PCR was the method, and the copy in TCRdb shows in-frame clones only, minus some. The sample lists about 59,000 clones, about four fifths occurring once. Sequenced material: PBMCs. This sequence was found in a man aged 25 to 40 in good health and CMV-seropositive. The rearrangement uses TRBV6-5 and TRBJ2-7, with D possibly matching TRBD1 (6 bases). The CDR3 loop is CASSPSAGAMNEQYF. The DNA for the CDR3 is TGTGCCAGCAGTCCCTCGGCAGGGGCTATGAACGAGCAGTACTTC.